This T cell receptor (beta chain) stems from a study of identical twins. V dropped 5 bases and J dropped 2; count of bases not matched to a gene: 6. Germline assignment: CDR1 SGHTA and CDR2 FQGTGA. The CDR3 is 15 amino acids. This clonotype was seen more than once but under ten times. TCRdb passed the 5' RACE reads through MiXCR, listing each CDR3 protein once. The sample yields fewer than 250,000 distinct CDR3 sequences, 7.5% seen once. This sample also belongs to another study, concerning yellow fever vaccine responses in identical twins.

Sequenced sample: CD8+ T cells sorted from blood. The sequence was obtained from a woman aged 18-35 years in good health. The chain employs TRBV7-3 and TRBJ2-7; 10 bases are shared with TRBD1. The CDR3 coding sequence is TGTGCCAGCAGCGTCTCCGGGACAGGGGCCTACGAGCAGTACTTC. This codes for CASSVSGTGAYEQYF.